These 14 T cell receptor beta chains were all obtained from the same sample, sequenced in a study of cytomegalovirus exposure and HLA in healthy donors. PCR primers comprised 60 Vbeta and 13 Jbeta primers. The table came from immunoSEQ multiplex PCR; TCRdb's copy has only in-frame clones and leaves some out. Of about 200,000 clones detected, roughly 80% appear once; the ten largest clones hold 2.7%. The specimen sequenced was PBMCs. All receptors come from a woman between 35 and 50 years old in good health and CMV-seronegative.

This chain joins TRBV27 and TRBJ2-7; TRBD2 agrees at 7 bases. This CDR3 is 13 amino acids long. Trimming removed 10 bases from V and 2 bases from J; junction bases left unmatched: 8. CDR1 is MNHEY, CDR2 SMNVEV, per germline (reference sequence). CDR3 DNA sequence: TGTGCCATCTGGGGGGGGATCCCCTACGAGCAGTACTTC. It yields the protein CAIWGGIPYEQYF.

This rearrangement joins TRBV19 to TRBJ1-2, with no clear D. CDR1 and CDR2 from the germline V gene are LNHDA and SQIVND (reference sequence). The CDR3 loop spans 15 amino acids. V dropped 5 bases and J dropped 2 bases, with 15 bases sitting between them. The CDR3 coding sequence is TGTGCCAGTAGTCCCCTCGGACTGTCAAACTATGGCTACACCTTC. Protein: CASSPLGLSNYGYTF.

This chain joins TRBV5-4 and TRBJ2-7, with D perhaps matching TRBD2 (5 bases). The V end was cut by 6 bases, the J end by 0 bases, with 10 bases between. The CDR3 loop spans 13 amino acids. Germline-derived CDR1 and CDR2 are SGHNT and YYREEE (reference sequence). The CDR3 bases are TGTGCCAGCAACCGGGATCCCTCCTACGAGCAGTACTTC. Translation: CASNRDPSYEQYF.

CDR3 residues: CASSLGYSNQPQHF. CDR3 bases: TGTGCCAGCTCGCTAGGATATAGCAATCAGCCCCAGCATTTT. The V and J genes are TRBV18 and TRBJ1-5, with D unclear. Germline loops: CDR1 KGHSH, CDR2 LQKENI. V was clipped by 6 bases and J by 0 bases, with 9 bases between them. The CDR3 sequence is 14 residues long.

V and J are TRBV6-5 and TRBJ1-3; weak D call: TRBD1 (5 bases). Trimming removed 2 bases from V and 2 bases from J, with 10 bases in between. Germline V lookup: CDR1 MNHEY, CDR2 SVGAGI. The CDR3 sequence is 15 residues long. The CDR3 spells CASSYGGGPGNTIYF. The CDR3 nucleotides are TGTGCCAGCAGTTACGGGGGGGGACCTGGAAACACCATATATTTT.

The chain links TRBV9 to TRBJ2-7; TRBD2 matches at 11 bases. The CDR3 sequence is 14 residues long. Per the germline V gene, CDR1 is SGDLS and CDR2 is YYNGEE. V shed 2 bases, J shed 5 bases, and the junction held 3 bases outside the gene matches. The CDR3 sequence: CASSVGLAANEQYF. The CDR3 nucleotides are TGTGCCAGCAGCGTGGGACTAGCGGCCAACGAGCAGTACTTC. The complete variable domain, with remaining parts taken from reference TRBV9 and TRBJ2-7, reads DSGVTQTPKHLITATGQRVTLRCSPRSGDLSVYWYQQSLDQGLQFLIQYYNGEERAKGNILERFSAQQFPDLHSELNLSSLELGDSALYFCASSVGLAANEQYFGPGTRLTVT.

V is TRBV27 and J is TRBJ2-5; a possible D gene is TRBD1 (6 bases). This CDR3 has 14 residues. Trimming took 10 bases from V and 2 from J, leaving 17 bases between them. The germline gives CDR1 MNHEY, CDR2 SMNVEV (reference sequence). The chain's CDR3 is CATSEGEGQETQYF. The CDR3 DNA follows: TGTGCCACCTCCGAGGGGGAAGGTCAAGAGACCCAGTACTTC.

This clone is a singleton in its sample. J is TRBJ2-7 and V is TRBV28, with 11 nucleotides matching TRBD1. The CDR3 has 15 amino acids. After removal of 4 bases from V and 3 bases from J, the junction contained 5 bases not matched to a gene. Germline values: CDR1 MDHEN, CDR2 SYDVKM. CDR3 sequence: CASSSLGTGGYEQYF. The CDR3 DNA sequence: TGTGCCAGCAGTTCCTTAGGGACAGGGGGCTACGAGCAGTACTTC.

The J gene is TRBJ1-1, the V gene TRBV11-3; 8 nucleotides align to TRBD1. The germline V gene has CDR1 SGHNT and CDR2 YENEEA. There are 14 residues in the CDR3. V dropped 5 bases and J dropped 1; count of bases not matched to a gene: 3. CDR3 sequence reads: CASSQDRGNTEAFF. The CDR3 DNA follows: TGTGCCAGCAGCCAAGACAGGGGGAACACTGAAGCTTTCTTT.

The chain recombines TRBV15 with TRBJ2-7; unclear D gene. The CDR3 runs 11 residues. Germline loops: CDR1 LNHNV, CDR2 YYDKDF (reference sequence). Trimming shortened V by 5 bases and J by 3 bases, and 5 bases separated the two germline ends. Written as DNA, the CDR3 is TGTGCCACCAGCGCGTACTACGAGCAGTACTTC. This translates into CATSAYYEQYF.

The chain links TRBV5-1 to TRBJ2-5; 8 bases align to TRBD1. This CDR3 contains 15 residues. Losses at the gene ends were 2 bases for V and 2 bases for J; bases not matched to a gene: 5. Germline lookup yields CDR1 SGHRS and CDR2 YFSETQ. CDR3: CASSLTGQVQETQYF. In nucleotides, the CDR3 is TGCGCCAGCAGCTTAACGGGACAGGTTCAAGAGACCCAGTACTTC.

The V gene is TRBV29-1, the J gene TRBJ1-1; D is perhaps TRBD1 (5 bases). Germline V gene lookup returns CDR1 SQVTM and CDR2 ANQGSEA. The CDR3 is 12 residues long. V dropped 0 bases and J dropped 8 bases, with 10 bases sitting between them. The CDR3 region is CSVEDSRAEAFF. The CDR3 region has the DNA TGCAGCGTTGAAGATAGCAGGGCAGAAGCTTTCTTT.

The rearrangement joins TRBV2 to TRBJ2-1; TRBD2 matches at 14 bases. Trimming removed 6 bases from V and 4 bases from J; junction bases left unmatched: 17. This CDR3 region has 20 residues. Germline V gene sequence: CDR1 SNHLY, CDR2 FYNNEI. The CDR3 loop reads CASSPMAHPGLAGDYNEQFF. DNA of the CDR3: TGTGCCAGCAGCCCCATGGCCCACCCGGGACTAGCGGGAGATTACAATGAGCAGTTCTTC. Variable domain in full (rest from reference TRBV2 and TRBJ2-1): EPEVTQTPSHQVTQMGQEVILRCVPISNHLYFYWYRQILGQKVEFLVSFYNNEISEKSEIFDDQFSVERPDGSNFTLKIRSTKLEDSAMYFCASSPMAHPGLAGDYNEQFFGPGTRLTVL.

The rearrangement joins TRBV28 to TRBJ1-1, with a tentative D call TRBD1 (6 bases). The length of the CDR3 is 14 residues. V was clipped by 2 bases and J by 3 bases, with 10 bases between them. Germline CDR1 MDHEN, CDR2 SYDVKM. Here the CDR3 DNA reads TGTGCCAGCAGTTTAGGACAGCTTGACACTGAAGCTTTCTTT. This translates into CASSLGQLDTEAFF.